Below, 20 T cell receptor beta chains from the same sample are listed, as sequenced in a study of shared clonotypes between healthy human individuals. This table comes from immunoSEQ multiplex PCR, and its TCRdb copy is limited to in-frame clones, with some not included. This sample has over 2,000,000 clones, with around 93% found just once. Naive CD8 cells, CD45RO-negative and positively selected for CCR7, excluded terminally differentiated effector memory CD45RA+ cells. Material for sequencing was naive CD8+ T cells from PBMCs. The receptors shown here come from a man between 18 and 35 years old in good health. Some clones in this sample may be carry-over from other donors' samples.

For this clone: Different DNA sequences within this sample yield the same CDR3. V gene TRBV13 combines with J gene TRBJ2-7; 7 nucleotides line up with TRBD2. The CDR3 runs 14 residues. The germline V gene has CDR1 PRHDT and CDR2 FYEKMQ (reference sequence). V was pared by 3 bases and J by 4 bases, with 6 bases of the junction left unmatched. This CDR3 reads CASSFGGSSYEQYF. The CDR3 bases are TGTGCCAGCAGCTTCGGGGGGTCCTCGTACGAGCAGTACTTC.

CDR3 protein: CASSLTGVVEQYF. The CDR3 DNA reads as TGTGCCAGCAGCCTGACAGGGGTGGTCGAGCAGTACTTC. The chain combines TRBV28 with TRBJ2-7; 8 nucleotides line up with TRBD1. The V gene's germline CDR1 is MDHEN and CDR2 SYDVKM. V shed 6 bases, J shed 6 bases, and the junction held 7 bases outside the gene matches. The CDR3 totals 13 residues.

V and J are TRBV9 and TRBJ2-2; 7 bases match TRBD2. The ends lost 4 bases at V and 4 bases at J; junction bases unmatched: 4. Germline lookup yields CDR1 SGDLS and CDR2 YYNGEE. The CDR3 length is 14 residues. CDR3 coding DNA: TGTGCCAGCAGCCCAGGGAGGGCCACCGGGGAGCTGTTTTTT. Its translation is CASSPGRATGELFF.

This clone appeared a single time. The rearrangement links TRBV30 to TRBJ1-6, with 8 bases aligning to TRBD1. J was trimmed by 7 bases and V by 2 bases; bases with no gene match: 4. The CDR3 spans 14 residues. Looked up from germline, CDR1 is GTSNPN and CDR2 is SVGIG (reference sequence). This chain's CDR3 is CAWSLGTGNSPLHF. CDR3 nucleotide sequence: TGTGCCTGGAGTCTGGGGACAGGAAATTCACCCCTCCACTTT.

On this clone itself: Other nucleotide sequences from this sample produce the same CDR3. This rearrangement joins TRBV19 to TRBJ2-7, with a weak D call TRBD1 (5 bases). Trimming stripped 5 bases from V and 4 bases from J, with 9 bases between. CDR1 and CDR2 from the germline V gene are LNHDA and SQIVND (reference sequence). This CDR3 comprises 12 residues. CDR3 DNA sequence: TGTGCCAGTAGTTCAAGGGGTTACGAGCAGTACTTC. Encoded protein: CASSSRGYEQYF.

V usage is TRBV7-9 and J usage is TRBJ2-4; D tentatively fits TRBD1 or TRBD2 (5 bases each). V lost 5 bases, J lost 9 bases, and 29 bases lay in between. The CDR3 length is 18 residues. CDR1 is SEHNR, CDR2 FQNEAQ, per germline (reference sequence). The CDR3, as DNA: TGTGCCAGCAGCCACGAACGGGGTGGGGCGGAATCGATGGGCATTCAGTACTTC. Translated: CASSHERGGAESMGIQYF.

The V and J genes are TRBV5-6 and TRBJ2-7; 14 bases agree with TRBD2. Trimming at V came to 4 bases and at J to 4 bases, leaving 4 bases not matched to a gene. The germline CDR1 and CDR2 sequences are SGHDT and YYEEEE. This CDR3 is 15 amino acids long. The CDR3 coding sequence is TGTGCCAGCAGCGCCCGACTAGCGGGAGGGTACGAGCAGTACTTC. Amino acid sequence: CASSARLAGGYEQYF.

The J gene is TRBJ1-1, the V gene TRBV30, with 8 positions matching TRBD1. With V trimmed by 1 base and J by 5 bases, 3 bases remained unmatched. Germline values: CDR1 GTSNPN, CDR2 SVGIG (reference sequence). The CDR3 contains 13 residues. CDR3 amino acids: CAWSADRGTEAFF. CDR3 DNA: TGTGCCTGGAGTGCAGACAGGGGAACTGAAGCTTTCTTT.

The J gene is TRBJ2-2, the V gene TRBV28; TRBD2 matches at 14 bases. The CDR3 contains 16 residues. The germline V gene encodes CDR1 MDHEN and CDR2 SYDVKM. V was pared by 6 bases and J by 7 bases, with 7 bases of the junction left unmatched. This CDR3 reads CASRIPGLAGVGELFF. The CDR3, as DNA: TGTGCCAGCAGGATTCCGGGACTAGCGGGAGTCGGGGAGCTGTTTTTT.

The CDR3 nucleotides read TGTGCCAGCAGTTTATTCGACAGCTCCTACGAGCAGTACTTC. Protein sequence: CASSLFDSSYEQYF. V is TRBV28 and J is TRBJ2-7, with D possibly TRBD1 on 5 matching bases. Germline assignment: CDR1 MDHEN and CDR2 SYDVKM. Trimming stripped 1 base from V and 0 bases from J, with 7 bases between. The CDR3 spans 14 residues. Together with reference TRBV28 and TRBJ2-7, the CDR3 gives the full variable domain: DVKVTQSSRYLVKRTGEKVFLECVQDMDHENMFWYRQDPGLGLRLIYFSYDVKMKEKGDIPEGYSVSREKKERFSLILESASTNQTSMYLCASSLFDSSYEQYFGPGTRLTVT.

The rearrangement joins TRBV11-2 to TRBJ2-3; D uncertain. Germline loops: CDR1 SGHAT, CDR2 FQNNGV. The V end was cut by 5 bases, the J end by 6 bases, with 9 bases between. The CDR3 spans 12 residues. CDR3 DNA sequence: TGTGCCAGCAGCCAAGGACGGGATACGCAGTATTTT. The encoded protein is CASSQGRDTQYF. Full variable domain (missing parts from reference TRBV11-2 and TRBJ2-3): EAGVAQSPRYKIIEKRQSVAFWCNPISGHATLYWYQQILGQGPKLLIQFQNNGVVDDSQLPKDRFSAERLKGVDSTLKIQPAKLEDSAVYLCASSQGRDTQYFGPGTRLTVL.

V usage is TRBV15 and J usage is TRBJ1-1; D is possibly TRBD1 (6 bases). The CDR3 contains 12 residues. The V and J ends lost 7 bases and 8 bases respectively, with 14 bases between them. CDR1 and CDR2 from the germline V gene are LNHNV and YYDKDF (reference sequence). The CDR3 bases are TGTGCCACCAAAAGGCGGGGGGCGGAAGCTTTCTTT. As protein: CATKRRGAEAFF. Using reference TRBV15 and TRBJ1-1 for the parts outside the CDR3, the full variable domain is DAMVIQNPRYQVTQFGKPVTLSCSQTLNHNVMYWYQQKSSQAPKLLFHYYDKDFNNEADTPDNFQSRRPNTSFCFLDIRSPGLGDTAMYLCATKRRGAEAFFGQGTRLTVV.

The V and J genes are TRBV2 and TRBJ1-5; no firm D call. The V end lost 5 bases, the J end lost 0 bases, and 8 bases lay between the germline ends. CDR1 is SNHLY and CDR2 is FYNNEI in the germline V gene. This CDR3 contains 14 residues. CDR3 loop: CASSPGFSNQPQHF. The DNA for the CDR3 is TGTGCCAGCAGTCCCGGCTTTAGCAATCAGCCCCAGCATTTT.

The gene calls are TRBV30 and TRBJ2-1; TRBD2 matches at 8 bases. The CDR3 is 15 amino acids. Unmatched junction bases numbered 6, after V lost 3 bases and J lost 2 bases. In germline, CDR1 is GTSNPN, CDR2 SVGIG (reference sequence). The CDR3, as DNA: TGTGCCTGGAGCAAGCGGGAGACCCCCTACAATGAGCAGTTCTTC. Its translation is CAWSKRETPYNEQFF.

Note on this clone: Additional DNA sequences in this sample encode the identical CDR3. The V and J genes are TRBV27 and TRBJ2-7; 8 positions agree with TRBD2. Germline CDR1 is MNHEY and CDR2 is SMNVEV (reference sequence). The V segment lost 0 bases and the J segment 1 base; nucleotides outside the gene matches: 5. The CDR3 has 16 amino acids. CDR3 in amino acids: CASSLSSASGSYEQYF. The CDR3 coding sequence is TGTGCCAGCAGTTTATCGAGCGCTAGCGGGTCCTACGAGCAGTACTTC.

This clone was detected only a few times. CDR3 DNA: TGTGCCAGCAGTCCAGGGACACGGGTCCTTGGCTACACCTTC. This codes for CASSPGTRVLGYTF. The chain carries TRBV6-6 and TRBJ1-2; the D gene is possibly TRBD1 (6 bases). Germline V gene sequence: CDR1 MNHNY, CDR2 SVGAGI (reference sequence). The CDR3 is made up of 14 amino acids. V dropped 5 bases and J dropped 7 bases, with 17 bases sitting between them.

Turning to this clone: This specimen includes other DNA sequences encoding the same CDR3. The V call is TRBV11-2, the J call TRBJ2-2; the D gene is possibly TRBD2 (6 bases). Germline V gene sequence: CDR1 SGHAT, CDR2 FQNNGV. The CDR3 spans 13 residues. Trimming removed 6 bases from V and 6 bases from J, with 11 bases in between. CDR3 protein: CASSPPSAGELFF. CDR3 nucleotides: TGTGCCAGCAGTCCACCTAGCGCCGGGGAGCTGTTTTTT.

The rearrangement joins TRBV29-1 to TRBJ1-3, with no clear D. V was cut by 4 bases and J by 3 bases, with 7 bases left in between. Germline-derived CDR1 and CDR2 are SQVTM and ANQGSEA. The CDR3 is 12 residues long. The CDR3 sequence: CSVVMLGNTIYF. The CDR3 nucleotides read TGCAGCGTTGTGATGCTTGGAAACACCATATATTTT.

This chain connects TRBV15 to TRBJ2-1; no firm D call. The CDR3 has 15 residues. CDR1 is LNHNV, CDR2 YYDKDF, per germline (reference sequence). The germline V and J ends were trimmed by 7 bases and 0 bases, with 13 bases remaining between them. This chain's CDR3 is CATNLDGGSYNEQFF. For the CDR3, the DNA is TGTGCCACCAATCTAGACGGTGGCTCCTACAATGAGCAGTTCTTC.

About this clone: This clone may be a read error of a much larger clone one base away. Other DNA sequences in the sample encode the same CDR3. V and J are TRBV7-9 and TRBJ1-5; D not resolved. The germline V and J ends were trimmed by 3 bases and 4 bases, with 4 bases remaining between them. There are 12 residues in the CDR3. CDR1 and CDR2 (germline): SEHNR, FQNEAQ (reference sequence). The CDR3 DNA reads TGTGCCAGCAGCTTGGGGAATCAGCCCCAGCATTTT. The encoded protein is CASSLGNQPQHF.